Listed below are T cell receptor beta chains from one sample, sequenced in a study of blood T cell repertoires in COVID-19. Data came from immunoSEQ multiplex PCR; TCRdb stores just in-frame clones and leaves some out. The sample gives tens of thousands of clones, over 85% of which show up once; 0.95% to 1.5% is in the top ten. The sample was peripheral blood. These receptors were obtained from a man in his fifties or sixties with acute or convalescent COVID-19. CDR3s leave out the opening cysteine and the closing phenylalanine or tryptophan. Fields, in order: J gene, V gene, CDR3 protein.

j_gene: TRBJ2-7; v_gene: TRBV6-5; CDR3aa: ASSYSPTYEQY
j_gene: TRBJ1-2; v_gene: TRBV19; CDR3aa: ASSLGQQFYGYT
j_gene: TRBJ1-2; v_gene: TRBV7-9; CDR3aa: ASPKDRGGYT
j_gene: TRBJ2-7; v_gene: TRBV9; CDR3aa: ASSGRSPYEQY
j_gene: TRBJ2-6; v_gene: TRBV5-1; CDR3aa: ASSHQDAGANVLT
j_gene: TRBJ1-1; v_gene: TRBV27; CDR3aa: ASSPRGQTNTEAF
j_gene: TRBJ1-2; v_gene: TRBV5-6; CDR3aa: ASSWDFYGYT
j_gene: TRBJ1-2; v_gene: TRBV10-3; CDR3aa: AISESITGGNGYT
j_gene: TRBJ1-6; v_gene: TRBV3-1/TRBV3-2; CDR3aa: ASSLAQGYISPLH
j_gene: TRBJ1-2; v_gene: TRBV3-1/TRBV3-2; CDR3aa: ASSRLAGEGSGYT
j_gene: TRBJ2-1; v_gene: TRBV6-1; CDR3aa: ASSDIAGVGAYNEQF
j_gene: TRBJ2-1; v_gene: TRBV2; CDR3aa: ASRSKSSAPNEQF
j_gene: TRBJ2-7; v_gene: TRBV6-5; CDR3aa: ASSPSQGEQY
j_gene: TRBJ1-4; v_gene: TRBV5-8; CDR3aa: ASSFGRRDNEKLF
j_gene: TRBJ2-2; v_gene: TRBV2; CDR3aa: ASSQGGLGTGELF
j_gene: TRBJ1-5; v_gene: TRBV30; CDR3aa: AWSRSGGGNQPQH
j_gene: TRBJ1-2; v_gene: TRBV28; CDR3aa: ASSLSGGTGYT
j_gene: TRBJ1-1; v_gene: TRBV6-6; CDR3aa: ASQGRNTEAF